These 17 T cell receptor beta chains came from one sample sequenced in a study of blood T cell repertoires in COVID-19. Data came from immunoSEQ multiplex PCR; TCRdb stores just in-frame clones and leaves some out. The data show about 140,000 clones, with 80% seen just once and approximately 3.4% held by the top ten. Sequenced material: peripheral blood. These receptors came from a man between 65 and 85 years old who had recovered from COVID-19.

This clone was counted ten times or more. The rearrangement uses TRBV6-5 and TRBJ2-5, with unresolved D. The germline V gene encodes CDR1 MNHEY and CDR2 SVGAGI. Trimming removed 0 bases from V and 3 bases from J, with 8 bases in between. This CDR3 has 14 amino acids. CDR3 sequence (DNA): TGTGCCAGCAGTTACTCGGGCAGAGAAGAGACCCAGTACTTC. It translates to CASSYSGREETQYF.

The chain couples TRBV7-9 to TRBJ2-7; 8 positions match TRBD1. Germline CDR1 SEHNR, CDR2 FQNEAQ (reference sequence). Trimming took 5 bases from V and 3 from J; bases not matched to a gene: 9. This CDR3 is 15 amino acids long. This CDR3 is CASSLVGTGIYEQYF. CDR3 in DNA: TGTGCCAGCAGCCTCGTGGGGACAGGAATCTACGAGCAGTACTTC.

The V gene is TRBV6-5, the J gene TRBJ2-1; 7 bases map to TRBD1. V dropped 4 bases and J dropped 4; count of bases not matched to a gene: 4. In germline, CDR1 is MNHEY, CDR2 SVGAGI. CDR3 length: 14 residues. The CDR3: CASSSMGQYNEQFF. For the CDR3, the DNA is TGTGCCAGCAGTTCGATGGGACAGTACAATGAGCAGTTCTTC.

This clone was observed a few times. The gene calls are TRBV15 and TRBJ2-1; 9 bases are a match to TRBD1. The V and J ends lost 1 base and 10 bases, in that order; junction bases with no gene match: 17. CDR3 size: 18 residues. The V gene's germline CDR1 is LNHNV and CDR2 YYDKDF (reference sequence). CDR3 coding DNA: TGTGCCACCAGCAGAGGCTGGGTAGGGACAGGGTCGCGTTCGGAGCAGTTCTTC. Translating it yields CATSRGWVGTGSRSEQFF.

The chain is built from TRBV4-3 and TRBJ2-1; TRBD2 agrees at 11 bases. This CDR3 has 17 amino acids. V lost 9 bases and J lost 6; bases outside the gene matches: 16. Germline V CDR1 and CDR2: LGHNA, YSLEER. The CDR3 reads CARRLAGMRRGCNEQFF. Here the CDR3 DNA reads TGCGCCAGGAGACTAGCGGGAATGAGGAGGGGCTGCAATGAGCAGTTCTTC.

The rearrangement joins TRBV7-9 to TRBJ1-5; D is undetermined. This CDR3 contains 18 residues. CDR1 SEHNR and CDR2 FQNEAQ come from the germline V gene (reference sequence). V lost 0 bases and J lost 0, with 15 bases in between. The CDR3 DNA reads as TGTGCCAGCAGCTTAGCATTTACAGCCGATTATAGCAATCAGCCCCAGCATTTT. Protein product: CASSLAFTADYSNQPQHF.

The V gene is TRBV19, the J gene TRBJ2-5; 14 nucleotides agree with TRBD2. Germline V gives CDR1 LNHDA, CDR2 SQIVND (reference sequence). There are 19 residues in the CDR3. The junction had 14 bases not matched to a gene; V was cut back by 8 bases and J by 0 bases. The CDR3 reads CASAGLGLAGAPYQETQYF. CDR3 coding DNA: TGTGCCAGTGCGGGTCTGGGACTAGCGGGAGCCCCGTACCAAGAGACCCAGTACTTC. Full variable domain (outside the CDR3, taken from reference TRBV19 and TRBJ2-5): DGGITQSPKYLFRKEGQNVTLSCEQNLNHDAMYWYRQDPGQGLRLIYYSQIVNDFQKGDIAEGYSVSREKKESFPLTVTSAQKNPTAFYLCASAGLGLAGAPYQETQYFGPGTRLLVL.

The chain joins TRBV7-2 to TRBJ2-7, with 11 positions matching TRBD2. The germline gives CDR1 SGHTA, CDR2 FQGNSA. V shed 0 bases, J shed 0 bases, and the junction held 4 bases outside the gene matches. The CDR3 contains 17 residues. CDR3 loop: CASSLARTSGHSYEQYF. DNA for the CDR3: TGTGCCAGCAGCTTAGCGCGGACTAGCGGGCACTCCTACGAGCAGTACTTC.

The chain joins TRBV9 to TRBJ1-6; 10 nucleotides align to TRBD1. Trimming took 4 bases from V and 8 from J; bases not matched to a gene: 6. The CDR3 consists of 15 residues. The germline gives CDR1 SGDLS, CDR2 YYNGEE. The CDR3 region is CASSLLGTGDSPLHF. DNA of the CDR3: TGTGCCAGCAGCCTACTAGGGACAGGGGATTCACCCCTCCACTTT.

This sequence joins TRBV12-5 and TRBJ1-6, with TRBD1 matching over 8 bases. Germline loops: CDR1 LGHNT, CDR2 FRNRAP. The CDR3 extends over 16 amino acids. V shed 1 base and J 3 bases; nucleotides not matched to a gene: 2. CDR3 residues: CASGLDGTGYNSPLHF. In nucleotides, the CDR3 is TGTGCTAGTGGTTTGGACGGGACAGGCTATAATTCACCCCTCCACTTT.

The chain uses TRBV18 and TRBJ1-2; 8 bases match TRBD1. V gave up 3 bases and J gave up 8 bases; unmatched junction bases: 8. The CDR3 is made up of 14 amino acids. Germline loops: CDR1 KGHSH, CDR2 LQKENI. CDR3 in amino acids: CASSPGRGQEGYTF. The CDR3 DNA sequence: TGTGCCAGCTCACCCGGCAGGGGGCAAGAGGGCTACACCTTC.

V gene TRBV5-4 combines with J gene TRBJ2-7; tentatively, D is TRBD1 (5 bases). V lost 4 bases to trimming and J lost 2 bases, with 13 bases between them. The CDR3 has 14 amino acids. CDR1 is SGHNT and CDR2 is YYREEE in the germline V gene (reference sequence). The CDR3 spells CASSGDSTTYEQYF. CDR3 bases: TGTGCCAGCAGCGGTGACAGCACAACCTACGAGCAGTACTTC.

The V call is TRBV6-2 or TRBV6-3, the J call TRBJ1-5, with unresolved D. Germline CDR1 reads MNHEY; CDR2 reads SVGEGT. Trimming pared 2 bases from V and 4 bases from J, leaving 6 bases between. This CDR3 spans 13 amino acids. The CDR3 DNA is TGTGCCAGCAGTTACACGACTAATCAGCCCCAGCATTTT. This encodes CASSYTTNQPQHF.

In its sample, this clone was seen once. The CDR3 region has the DNA TGCGCCAGCAGCCAAGGACAGGGGATTACTGAAGCTTTCTTT. As protein: CASSQGQGITEAFF. V and J are TRBV4-1 and TRBJ1-1; 8 bases agree with TRBD1. The CDR3 loop spans 14 amino acids. V shed 1 base and J 5 bases; nucleotides not matched to a gene: 3. From germline, CDR1 is MGHRA and CDR2 YSYEKL.

The chain is built from TRBV6-6 and TRBJ1-2, with D perhaps matching TRBD1 (5 bases). Per the germline V gene, CDR1 is MNHNY and CDR2 is SVGAGI (reference sequence). The V gene lost 2 bases and the J gene lost 1 base, with 11 bases spanning the gap. This CDR3 has 15 residues. The CDR3 nucleotides read TGTGCCAGCAGTTACACACCGCAGGGTAACTATGGCTACACCTTC. This translates into CASSYTPQGNYGYTF.

The rearrangement links TRBV5-6 to TRBJ2-7, with TRBD1 matching over 8 bases. The CDR3 has 17 amino acids. Germline trimming cut 2 bases from V and 6 bases from J; bases unmatched to any gene: 16. Germline V gene lookup returns CDR1 SGHDT and CDR2 YYEEEE. CDR3 DNA: TGTGCCAGCAGCTTCGGGACAGACAGGGGATGGGATTCCGAGCAGTACTTC. Amino acids: CASSFGTDRGWDSEQYF.

V usage is TRBV4-1 and J usage is TRBJ2-7, with 7 bases aligning to TRBD1. This CDR3 has 15 amino acids. Trimming cost V 4 bases and J 3 bases; bases outside gene matches: 9. The germline CDR1 and CDR2 sequences are MGHRA and YSYEKL. CDR3 protein: CASSRAGTAIYEQYF. As DNA, the CDR3 is TGCGCCAGCAGCCGAGCCGGGACAGCTATCTACGAGCAGTACTTC.